This is a list of T cell receptor beta chains from one sample in a study of blood T cell repertoires in COVID-19. Method: immunoSEQ multiplex PCR; TCRdb's copy keeps in-frame clones and lacks some. In the table there are fewer than 250,000 clones, about 89% of which are singletons. Sample: peripheral blood. Every receptor here comes from a woman aged 60-75 years who had recovered from COVID-19. CDR3s include the opening cysteine and the closing phenylalanine or tryptophan. The order of the fields is J gene, V gene, clone size, D gene, CDR3 protein, CDR3 DNA. A D gene is named only where the DNA matches it firmly. Part of the rows lack a size; the others show once, few, many or a class for expanded clones.

>TRBJ2-7|TRBV28|-|TRBD2
CASRGSGVRYEQYF
TGTGCCAGCAGGGGTAGCGGGGTTCGATACGAGCAGTACTTC
>TRBJ2-7|TRBV19|-|TRBD1
CASSSTTGVGEQYF
TGTGCCAGTAGTAGCACGACAGGGGTGGGGGAGCAGTACTTC
>TRBJ1-3|TRBV6-6|-|-
CASSYSAGSGNTIYF
TGTGCCAGCAGTTACTCTGCGGGCTCTGGAAACACCATATATTTT
>TRBJ2-5|TRBV6-5|-|TRBD1
CASSRGQGPGAQYF
TGTGCCAGCAGTAGGGGACAGGGCCCAGGGGCCCAGTACTTC
>TRBJ2-1|TRBV3-1/TRBV3-2|-|TRBD2
CASSQDWGGEQFF
TGTGCCAGCAGCCAAGATTGGGGAGGGGAGCAGTTCTTC
>TRBJ2-7|TRBV7-8|-|-
CASSLRRYDRSWTQTYEQYF
TGTGCCAGCAGCTTACGGAGGTACGACCGATCCTGGACGCAAACCTACGAGCAGTACTTC
>TRBJ1-1|TRBV3-1/TRBV3-2|-|-
CASSQSYSNTEAFF
TGTGCCAGCAGCCAATCCTATTCGAACACTGAAGCTTTCTTT
>TRBJ1-5|TRBV6-2/TRBV6-3|-|-
CASSRSPQPQHF
TGTGCCAGCAGCCGAAGCCCCCAGCCCCAGCATTTT
>TRBJ2-1|TRBV10-3|-|TRBD2
CAIMGGVPNEQFF
TGTGCCATCATGGGGGGGGTGCCCAATGAGCAGTTCTTC
>TRBJ1-4|TRBV4-3|-|-
CASSQDQGGFEKLFF
TGCGCCAGCAGCCAAGATCAAGGGGGTTTTGAAAAACTGTTTTTT
>TRBJ2-7|TRBV12-3/TRBV12-4|-|-
CASNPARPYEQYF
TGTGCCAGCAATCCGGCCAGGCCCTACGAGCAGTACTTC
>TRBJ2-7|TRBV28|-|TRBD1
CASTSRQWSDRGIDEQYF
TGTGCCAGCACATCGCGCCAGTGGTCTGACAGGGGAATCGACGAGCAGTACTTC
>TRBJ1-1|TRBV6-2/TRBV6-3|-|-
CASSPQGSHTEAFF
TGTGCCAGCAGTCCGCAGGGTAGCCACACTGAAGCTTTCTTT
>TRBJ2-7|TRBV6-6|-|-
CASRRETRSLSYEQYF
TGTGCCAGCAGACGGGAGACCCGAAGCCTCTCCTACGAGCAGTACTTC
>TRBJ2-5|TRBV7-2|-|-
CASSSRREGETQYF
TGTGCCAGCAGCTCCAGGAGGGAAGGGGAGACCCAGTACTTC
>TRBJ1-2|TRBV5-8|few|-
CASSFPPQGLWNGYTF
TGTGCCAGCAGCTTTCCCCCTCAGGGGTTGTGGAATGGCTACACCTTC
>TRBJ2-5|TRBV14|-|-
CASSQALGWAQYF
TGTGCCAGCAGCCAAGCGCTCGGGTGGGCCCAGTACTTC
>TRBJ1-1|TRBV10-3|-|TRBD1
CAISEGGQLFEAFF
TGTGCCATCAGTGAGGGGGGACAGCTTTTCGAAGCTTTCTTT
>TRBJ2-2|TRBV7-2|-|TRBD2
CASSLAPSGGTGELFF
TGTGCCAGCAGCTTAGCACCCAGCGGGGGCACCGGGGAGCTGTTTTTT
>TRBJ2-3|TRBV2|-|TRBD2
CASRSGGDTQYF
TGTGCCAGCAGATCGGGAGGAGATACGCAGTATTTT
>TRBJ1-2|TRBV7-9|-|-
CASSPGQPLYGYTF
TGTGCCAGCAGCCCAGGACAGCCCCTCTATGGCTACACCTTC
>TRBJ2-2|TRBV19|few|-
CASSLGAGANTGELFF
TGTGCCAGTAGCCTCGGGGCAGGGGCTAACACCGGGGAGCTGTTTTTT
>TRBJ1-1|TRBV2|-|TRBD1
CASSGPTQGKGTEAFF
TGTGCCAGCAGTGGCCCGACACAGGGGAAGGGGACTGAAGCTTTCTTT
>TRBJ2-7|TRBV7-9|-|TRBD1
CASSFSWDSSYEQYF
TGTGCCAGCAGCTTCTCCTGGGACAGCTCCTACGAGCAGTACTTC
>TRBJ1-2|TRBV9|-|TRBD1
CASSVSGQVDGGYGYTF
TGTGCCAGCAGCGTATCTGGACAGGTCGACGGCGGCTATGGCTACACCTTC
>TRBJ1-2|TRBV2|-|-
CAIQSGDVTGYTF
TGTGCCATCCAATCGGGGGATGTAACCGGCTACACCTTC
>TRBJ1-2|TRBV7-2|-|-
CASSSGHAPNYGYTF
TGTGCCAGCAGCTCCGGACACGCCCCTAACTATGGCTACACCTTC
>TRBJ2-7|TRBV21-1|-|-
CASSKRRAGTGGHEQYF
TGTGCCAGCAGCAAACGGCGGGCCGGGACAGGGGGCCACGAGCAGTACTTC
>TRBJ2-3|TRBV19|-|TRBD2
CASSDFPGGPTDTQYF
TGTGCCAGTAGTGACTTCCCGGGGGGGCCCACAGATACGCAGTATTTT
>TRBJ1-6|TRBV5-6|-|-
CASSFRGLLSNSPLHF
TGTGCCAGCAGCTTTAGAGGGCTACTTAGTAATTCACCCCTCCACTTT
>TRBJ2-2|TRBV7-8|-|-
CASSLHGQPFGNTGELFF
TGTGCCAGCAGCCTACACGGACAACCTTTTGGGAACACCGGGGAGCTGTTTTTT
>TRBJ2-4|TRBV4-2|-|TRBD2
CASSPPTSENIQYF
TGTGCCAGCAGCCCACCGACTAGCGAAAACATTCAGTACTTC
>TRBJ1-5|TRBV4-1|-|-
CASSQGGGRGQPQHF
TGCGCCAGCAGCCAAGGGGGGGGAAGGGGCCAGCCCCAGCATTTT
>TRBJ1-2|TRBV6-5|-|TRBD1
CASSYSGRGLGGYTF
TGTGCCAGCAGTTACTCGGGCAGGGGGCTAGGCGGCTACACCTTC
>TRBJ1-2|TRBV25-1|-|TRBD1
CASSPRDRVIYGYTF
TGTGCCAGCAGTCCACGGGACAGGGTTATCTATGGCTACACCTTC
>TRBJ2-1|TRBV3-1/TRBV3-2|-|-
CASSQGPHPSYNEQFF
TGTGCCAGCAGCCAAGGGCCCCATCCCTCCTACAATGAGCAGTTCTTC
>TRBJ1-3|TRBV10-3|-|TRBD1
CAISESGGGNTIYF
TGTGCCATCAGTGAATCAGGGGGTGGAAACACCATATATTTT
>TRBJ1-2|TRBV28|-|-
CASSLPGIYGYTF
TGTGCCAGCAGTTTGCCAGGAATCTATGGCTACACCTTC
>TRBJ1-1|TRBV27|-|-
CASSLSGQNTEAFF
TGTGCCAGCAGTTTATCGGGGCAGAACACTGAAGCTTTCTTT
>TRBJ1-2|TRBV7-3|-|-
CASSHGATIGGYTF
TGTGCCAGCAGCCATGGGGCTACAATTGGGGGCTACACCTTC
>TRBJ2-5|TRBV27|-|TRBD2
CASSSGGAGQETQYF
TGTGCCAGCAGTTCGGGGGGGGCGGGACAAGAGACCCAGTACTTC
>TRBJ2-5|TRBV24-1|few|-
CATSDSRTTRERETQYF
TGTGCCACCAGTGATTCCAGGACAACCAGGGAACGAGAGACCCAGTACTTC
>TRBJ1-5|TRBV2|-|TRBD1
CASSWTGGNGQPQHF
TGTGCCAGCAGTTGGACAGGGGGAAATGGTCAGCCCCAGCATTTT
>TRBJ2-1|TRBV6-5|-|-
CASSLSPSYNEQFF
TGTGCCAGCAGTTTATCTCCCTCCTACAATGAGCAGTTCTTC
>TRBJ2-5|TRBV5-6|-|TRBD2
CASSLGLAGGLFQETQYF
TGTGCCAGCAGCTTAGGACTAGCGGGGGGCCTCTTCCAAGAGACCCAGTACTTC
>TRBJ1-4|TRBV27|-|-
CASGKGQGGNEKLFF
TGTGCCAGCGGAAAAGGGCAAGGGGGTAATGAAAAACTGTTTTTT
>TRBJ1-4|TRBV6-6|-|-
CASSFSDRDPNEKLFF
TGTGCCAGCAGTTTCTCAGACCGGGATCCCAATGAAAAACTGTTTTTT
>TRBJ2-5|TRBV5-8|-|TRBD1
CASRNRDRAQETQYF
TGTGCCAGCAGAAACCGGGACAGGGCTCAAGAGACCCAGTACTTC
>TRBJ1-5|TRBV28|-|-
CASSLWGPGGFQPQHF
TGTGCCAGCAGTTTATGGGGTCCGGGGGGCTTTCAGCCCCAGCATTTT
>TRBJ2-5|TRBV12-3/TRBV12-4|-|-
CASSSSRETQYF
TGTGCCAGCAGTTCGTCGAGGGAGACCCAGTACTTC
>TRBJ1-4|TRBV5-1|-|-
CASSPGGSLEAEKLFF
TGCGCCAGCAGCCCGGGTGGGAGTCTCGAGGCTGAAAAACTGTTTTTT